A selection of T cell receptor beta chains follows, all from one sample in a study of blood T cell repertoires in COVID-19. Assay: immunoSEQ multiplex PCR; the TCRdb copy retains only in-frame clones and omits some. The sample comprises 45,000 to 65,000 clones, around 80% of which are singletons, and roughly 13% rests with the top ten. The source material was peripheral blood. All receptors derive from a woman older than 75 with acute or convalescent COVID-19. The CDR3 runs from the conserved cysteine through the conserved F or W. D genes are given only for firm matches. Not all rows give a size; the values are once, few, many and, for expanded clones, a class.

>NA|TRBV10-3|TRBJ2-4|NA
TGTGCCATCAGTGACGGGGACGCGGGGAGTAACATTCAGTACTTC
CAISDGDAGSNIQYF
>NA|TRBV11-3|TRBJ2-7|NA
TGTGCCAGCAGACCCCGCGGGGGCGACGAGCAGTACTTC
CASRPRGGDEQYF
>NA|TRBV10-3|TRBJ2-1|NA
TGTGCCATCAGTGAGAACAGGTACTCCTACAATGAGCAGTTCTTC
CAISENRYSYNEQFF
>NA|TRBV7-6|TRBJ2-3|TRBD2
TGTGCCAGCAGCTCCGCGGGGGGGCGTCCAGATACGCAGTATTTT
CASSSAGGRPDTQYF
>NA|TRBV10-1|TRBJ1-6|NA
TGCGCCAGCAGTTTGGACAGTAATTCACCCCTCCACTTT
CASSLDSNSPLHF
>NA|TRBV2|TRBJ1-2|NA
TGTGCCAGCAGTGAACTGGCACGCTATGGCTACACCTTC
CASSELARYGYTF
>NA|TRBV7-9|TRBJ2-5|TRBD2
TGTGCCGCGGGGCGAGCGGGGGGGCCGGAGACCCAGTACTTC
CAAGRAGGPETQYF
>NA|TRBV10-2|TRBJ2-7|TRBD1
TGCGCCAGCACGGACAGGATGGACTACGAGCAGTACTTC
CASTDRMDYEQYF
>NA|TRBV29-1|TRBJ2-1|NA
TGCAGCGTTGGGACAGAACCATGGCAGTTCTTC
CSVGTEPWQFF
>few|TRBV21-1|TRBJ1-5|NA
TGTGCCAGCAGCAAAGTGGAAGGGGAGGATAGCAATCAGCCCCAGCATTTT
CASSKVEGEDSNQPQHF
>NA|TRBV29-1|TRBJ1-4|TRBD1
TGCAGCGTTGCCGAGGGACAGGGGGCAGAAAAACTGTTTTTT
CSVAEGQGAEKLFF
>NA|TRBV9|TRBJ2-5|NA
TGTGCCAGCAGCGGCGCCGAAGACCAAGAGACCCAGTACTTC
CASSGAEDQETQYF
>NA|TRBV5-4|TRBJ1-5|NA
TGTGCCAGCAGCTTCGACCCCGCAGGGCCCCAGCATTTT
CASSFDPAGPQHF
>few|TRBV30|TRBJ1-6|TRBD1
TGTGCCTGGAGTGTCCTGGACAGGGGTCCACCCCTCCACTTT
CAWSVLDRGPPLHF
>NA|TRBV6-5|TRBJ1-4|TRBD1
TGTGCCAGTCTGGGACAGTTCCTTAATGAAAAACTGTTTTTT
CASLGQFLNEKLFF
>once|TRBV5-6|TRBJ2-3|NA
TGTGCCAGCAGCTCGAATGCGGGGTTCGTGGTTACGCAGTATTTT
CASSSNAGFVVTQYF
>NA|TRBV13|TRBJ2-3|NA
TGTGCCAGCAGCCCCCGATCTACGGGTACGCAGTATTTT
CASSPRSTGTQYF
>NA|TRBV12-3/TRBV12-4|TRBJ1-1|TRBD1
TGTGCCAGCAGTCCGGGGACAGCCCCTGAAGCTTTCTTT
CASSPGTAPEAFF
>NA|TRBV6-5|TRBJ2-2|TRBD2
TGTGCCAGCAAAAGCGGGGGGAACACCGGGGAGCTGTTTTTT
CASKSGGNTGELFF
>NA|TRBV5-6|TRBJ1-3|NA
TGTGCCAGCAGCTTCGGGACTTCTGGAAACACCATATATTTT
CASSFGTSGNTIYF
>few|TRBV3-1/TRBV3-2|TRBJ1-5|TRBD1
TGTGCCAGCAGCCAAGGGACAGGGAGTAGCAATCAGCCCCAGCATTTT
CASSQGTGSSNQPQHF
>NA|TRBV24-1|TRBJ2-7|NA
TGTGCCACCAGTCCCGACAACTACGAGCAGTACTTC
CATSPDNYEQYF
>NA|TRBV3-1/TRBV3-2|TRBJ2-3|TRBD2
TGTGCCAGCAGCCTCGGACTAGCGGGGGGCACAGATACGCAGTATTTT
CASSLGLAGGTDTQYF
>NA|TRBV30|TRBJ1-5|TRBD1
TGTGCCTGGACCCCCGGGACAGGGGCTCAGCCCCAGCATTTT
CAWTPGTGAQPQHF
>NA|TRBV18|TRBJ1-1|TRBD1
TGTGCCAGCTCACTTGACAGGGGGCCGAACACTGAAGCTTTCTTT
CASSLDRGPNTEAFF
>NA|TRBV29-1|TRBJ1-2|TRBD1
TGCAGCGTTGAAGAACAGGGGGCTGCTGGCTACACCTTC
CSVEEQGAAGYTF
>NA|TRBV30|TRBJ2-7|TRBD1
TGTGCCTGGAGCCCCTTTAAGGGACAGGGGTCCTACGAGCAGTACTTC
CAWSPFKGQGSYEQYF
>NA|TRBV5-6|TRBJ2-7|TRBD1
TGTGCCAGCGGTTGGGGGACAGTCTCCTACGAGCAGTACTTC
CASGWGTVSYEQYF
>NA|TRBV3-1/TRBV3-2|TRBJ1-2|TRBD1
TGTGCCAGCAGCCTTCGGGCGACAGGGAATGGCTACACCTTC
CASSLRATGNGYTF
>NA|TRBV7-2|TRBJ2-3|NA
TGTGCCAGCAGCTTAGATTATCGCGCAGATACGCAGTATTTT
CASSLDYRADTQYF
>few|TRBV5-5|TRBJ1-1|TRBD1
TGTGCCAGCAGCCGTACACAGGGGGCGAACACTGAAGCTTTCTTT
CASSRTQGANTEAFF
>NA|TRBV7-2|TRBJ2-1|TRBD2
TGTGCCAGCAGCTTAGGGAGCGGGGGGGCCTACAATGAGCAGTTCTTC
CASSLGSGGAYNEQFF
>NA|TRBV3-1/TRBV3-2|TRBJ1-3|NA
TGTGCCAGCAGCCAGCAGATCTCTGGAAACACCATATATTTT
CASSQQISGNTIYF
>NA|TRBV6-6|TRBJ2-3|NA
TGTGCCAGCAGTTACGGGGGGGGCAGGACAGATACGCAGTATTTT
CASSYGGGRTDTQYF
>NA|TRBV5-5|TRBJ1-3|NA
TGTGCCAGCAGCTTGTTCAGGGATGCTGGAAACACCATATATTTT
CASSLFRDAGNTIYF
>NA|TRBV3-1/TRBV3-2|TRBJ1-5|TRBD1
TGTGCCAGCAGCCAAGCAGGGGGAGGTCAGCCCCAGCATTTT
CASSQAGGGQPQHF
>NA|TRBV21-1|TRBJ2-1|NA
TGTGCCAGCAGCCCGAGGTCGGGGGGGCTCGCGAATGAGCAGTTCTTC
CASSPRSGGLANEQFF
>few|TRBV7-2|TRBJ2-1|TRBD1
TGTGCCAGCAGCTTACAGGGGGCCTCCTACAATGAGCAGTTCTTC
CASSLQGASYNEQFF
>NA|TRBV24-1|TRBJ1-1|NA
TGTGCCACCAGTGGGACAGTGAACACTGAAGCTTTCTTT
CATSGTVNTEAFF
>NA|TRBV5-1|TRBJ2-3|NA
TGCGCCAGCAGCTATGCGGGCGATACGCAGTATTTT
CASSYAGDTQYF
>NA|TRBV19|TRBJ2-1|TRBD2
TGTGCCAGTAGTATAGATCTAGCGGGGAACTACAATGAGCAGTTCTTC
CASSIDLAGNYNEQFF
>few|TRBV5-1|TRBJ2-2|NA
TGCGCCAGCAGCTTTGGAGGGAACACCGGGGAGCTGTTTTTT
CASSFGGNTGELFF
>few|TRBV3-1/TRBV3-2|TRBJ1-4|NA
TGTGCCAGCAGCCTTCAGACAACTAATGAAAAACTGTTTTTT
CASSLQTTNEKLFF
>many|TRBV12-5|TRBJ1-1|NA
TGTGCTAGTGCTTTAGGGGGTAACACTGAAGCTTTCTTT
CASALGGNTEAFF
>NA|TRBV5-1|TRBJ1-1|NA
TGCGCCAGCAGCTTGGAAGCCGGAGGCACTGAAGCTTTCTTT
CASSLEAGGTEAFF